Each of the 27 T cell receptor beta chains below was sequenced from the same sample in a study of Graves' ophthalmopathy and Graves' hyperthyroidism. The authors amplified TCR beta CDR3 regions from RNA transcripts. The workflow started with a first-round RT-PCR run with HTBI primers and then moved on to a second-round multiplex PCR. TCRdb called the multiplex PCR reads again in MiXCR, with one record for every CDR3 protein. The sample yields 740,000 or so distinct CDR3 sequences, 40% seen once. The specimen was peripheral blood. The receptors stem from an adult man with Graves' ophthalmopathy.

This clonotype was counted at least ten times. The chain combines TRBV7-2 with TRBJ1-5; TRBD1 agrees at 9 bases. CDR3 length: 15 amino acids. Trimming at V came to 5 bases and at J to 6 bases, leaving 8 bases not matched to a gene. Germline CDR1 SGHTA, CDR2 FQGNSA. CDR3 region: CASSPRTGAGQPQHF. The CDR3 DNA reads as TGTGCCAGCAGCCCACGGACAGGGGCGGGTCAGCCCCAGCATTTT. The variable domain in full, with the rest retrieved from reference TRBV7-2 and TRBJ1-5, is GAGVSQSPSNKVTEKGKDVELRCDPISGHTALYWYRQSLGQGLEFLIYFQGNSAPDKSGLPSDRFSAERTGGSVSTLTIQRTQQEDSAVYLCASSPRTGAGQPQHFGDGTRLSIL.

In its sample, this clonotype was seen many times. J is TRBJ2-7 and V is TRBV10-3; TRBD1 agrees at 8 bases. Trimming at V came to 10 bases and at J to 4 bases, leaving 15 bases not matched to a gene. This CDR3 comprises 15 residues. Germline V gene sequence: CDR1 ENHRY, CDR2 SYGVKD. CDR3 amino acids: CATRRVGGQAYEQYF. CDR3 nucleotides: TGTGCCACCCGGAGGGTCGGGGGACAGGCGTACGAGCAGTACTTC.

The rearrangement links TRBV15 to TRBJ1-1; D is uncertain. There are 14 residues in the CDR3. The germline V gene encodes CDR1 LNHNV and CDR2 YYDKDF (reference sequence). The ends were cut back, 0 bases at V and 7 bases at J, with 12 bases in the middle. The chain's CDR3 is CATSREWGRIEAFF. The CDR3 region has the DNA TGTGCCACCAGCAGAGAATGGGGAAGGATTGAAGCTTTCTTT.

Remarks on this clonotype: This may arise from a read error, as a much more abundant clone is one base away. The chain links TRBV25-1 to TRBJ2-2; D is unclear. The CDR3 runs to 12 residues. V was trimmed by 6 bases and J by 4 bases, leaving 6 bases between them. Germline lookup yields CDR1 MGHDK and CDR2 SYGVNS. The CDR3 sequence is CASRGATGELFF. The CDR3, as DNA: TGTGCCAGCAGGGGCGCCACCGGGGAGCTGTTTTTT.

The chain joins TRBV7-2 to TRBJ2-5; perhaps TRBD1 as D (6 bases). V lost 11 bases, J lost 2 bases, and 15 bases lay in between. This CDR3 comprises 13 residues. Germline CDR1 is SGHTA and CDR2 is FQGNSA. The CDR3 nucleotides read TGTGCCTGGCAGAAGGACAGTCAAGAGACCCAGTACTTC. It specifies CAWQKDSQETQYF.

CDR3: CASRFGSGRAGEQYF. The CDR3 DNA reads TGTGCCAGCCGTTTTGGTAGCGGGAGGGCCGGCGAGCAGTACTTC. The genes are TRBV6-5 and TRBJ2-5; 11 positions agree with TRBD2. With the DNA end fitting TRBJ2-7 better, the J assignment may be wrong. Germline CDR1 is MNHEY and CDR2 is SVGAGI. The CDR3 sequence is 15 residues long.

The table lists this clonotype with a few counts. The chain couples TRBV6-5 to TRBJ1-2; tentatively, D is TRBD1 (6 bases). Germline CDR1 is MNHEY and CDR2 is SVGAGI. Trimming cost V 2 bases and J 7 bases, with 11 bases left between them. The CDR3 length is 13 residues. This CDR3 is CASSYTRGGGYTF. CDR3 bases: TGTGCCAGCAGTTACACCAGGGGCGGTGGCTACACCTTC.

The sample holds a few counts of this clonotype. The chain links TRBV11-1 to TRBJ1-4, with 8 bases aligning to TRBD1. The junction had 5 bases not matched to a gene; V was cut back by 1 base and J by 10 bases. There are 14 residues in the CDR3. Per the germline V gene, CDR1 is SGHAT and CDR2 is FQDESV (reference sequence). CDR3 in amino acids: CASSLGQGFGKLFF. In nucleotides, the CDR3 is TGTGCCAGCAGCTTAGGACAGGGGTTTGGAAAACTGTTTTTT.

This clonotype was picked up many times. The chain links TRBV19 to TRBJ1-6; 9 bases agree with TRBD1. The CDR3 has 18 amino acids. The germline gives CDR1 LNHDA, CDR2 SQIVND (reference sequence). The V gene end was trimmed by 4 bases and the J gene end by 7 bases; junction bases not matched to a gene: 14. As DNA, the CDR3 is TGTGCCAGTAGTACGCCCGGGACAGGGACCTTCGGAAATTCACCCCTCCACTTT. Its translation is CASSTPGTGTFGNSPLHF.

This clonotype occurred a few times. The chain carries TRBV7-9 and TRBJ2-2; TRBD2 is a possible D gene (5 bases). The CDR3 length is 14 residues. Trimming left V 2 bases short and J 6 bases short, with 10 bases between. Germline loops: CDR1 SEHNR, CDR2 FQNEAQ (reference sequence). CDR3 nucleotide sequence: TGTGCCAGCAGCTTAATAGCCGGGGCCGGGGAGCTGTTTTTT. It yields the protein CASSLIAGAGELFF.

The chain employs TRBV7-3 and TRBJ2-7; TRBD2 might be the D (6 bases). Germline V gene sequence: CDR1 SGHTA, CDR2 FQGTGA. CDR3 length: 15 amino acids. Trimming took 1 base from V and 2 from J, leaving 12 bases between them. The CDR3 sequence: CASSLRGGEAYEQYF. CDR3 nucleotide sequence: TGTGCCAGCAGCTTAAGAGGAGGGGAGGCCTACGAGCAGTACTTC.

This clonotype was detected once. This chain links TRBV2 with TRBJ1-3; no clear D. The CDR3 runs to 9 residues. V lost 5 bases to trimming and J lost 12 bases, with 5 bases between them. The germline V gene encodes CDR1 SNHLY and CDR2 FYNNEI. The CDR3 nucleotides read TGTGCCAGCAGTTACAGCATATATTTT. This encodes CASSYSIYF.

The count of this clonotype is one. The V and J genes are TRBV15 and TRBJ2-7; D is unclear. The CDR3 sequence is 15 residues long. In germline, CDR1 is LNHNV, CDR2 YYDKDF (reference sequence). V was pared by 8 bases and J by 3 bases, with 20 bases between. CDR3 in amino acids: CATEPNGSRIYEQYF. DNA of the CDR3: TGTGCCACCGAACCAAACGGATCGCGGATCTACGAGCAGTACTTC.

As to this clonotype: Since a much larger clone is just one base distant, this may be a read error. The chain uses TRBV2 and TRBJ1-1; D possibly corresponds to TRBD1 (5 bases). The germline CDR1 and CDR2 sequences are SNHLY and FYNNEI. With 3 bases removed from V and 4 bases from J, the gap between germline ends came to 9 bases. This CDR3 has 13 amino acids. Here the CDR3 DNA reads TGTGCCAGCAGTGACTTGGGGCCCACTGAAGCTTTCTTT. As protein: CASSDLGPTEAFF.

The chain combines TRBV29-1 with TRBJ2-7; weak D call: TRBD2 (6 bases). V was clipped by 3 bases and J by 6 bases, with 9 bases between them. From germline, CDR1 is SQVTM and CDR2 ANQGSEA. The CDR3 sequence is 11 residues long. Here the CDR3 DNA reads TGCAGCGTTGATCGGGGGTTCGAGCAGTACTTC. This gives the protein CSVDRGFEQYF.

At least ten counts were recorded for this clonotype. The chain uses TRBV5-6 and TRBJ1-1; TRBD1 is a possible D gene (6 bases). V lost 5 bases and J 6 bases, leaving 14 bases between the germline ends. The germline gives CDR1 SGHDT, CDR2 YYEEEE. The CDR3 is made up of 13 amino acids. In nucleotides, the CDR3 is TGTGCCAGCAGGGGGGGCGTGGACTCTGAAGCTTTCTTT. Residues: CASRGGVDSEAFF.

The chain joins TRBV7-9 to TRBJ1-1; no firm D call. The CDR3 has 15 residues. Germline V lookup: CDR1 SEHNR, CDR2 FQNEAQ (reference sequence). V lost 5 bases and J 4 bases, leaving 17 bases between the germline ends. The DNA for the CDR3 is TGTGCCAGCAGCCTTGTCAAACAGTCTACCACTGAAGCTTTCTTT. This codes for CASSLVKQSTTEAFF.

The V and J genes are TRBV5-8 and TRBJ2-6; D gene uncertain. This CDR3 has 14 amino acids. From germline, CDR1 is SGHTS and CDR2 YDEGEE. The ends were cut back, 3 bases at V and 1 base at J, with 5 bases in the middle. The CDR3 sequence: CASSWLSGANVLTF. CDR3 sequence (DNA): TGTGCCAGCAGCTGGTTGTCTGGGGCCAACGTCCTGACTTTC.

V is TRBV19 and J is TRBJ2-7; D remains ambiguous. CDR1 and CDR2 from the germline V gene are LNHDA and SQIVND (reference sequence). The germline V and J ends were trimmed by 3 bases and 7 bases, with 13 bases remaining between them. The CDR3 spans 13 residues. CDR3 sequence reads: CASSIRPRTEQYF. The CDR3 DNA sequence: TGTGCCAGTAGTATTCGGCCGCGGACGGAGCAGTACTTC.

This clonotype was counted at least ten times. CDR3 sequence: CSARDHGTGALLNTEAFF. CDR3 nucleotide sequence: TGCAGTGCTAGAGATCACGGGACAGGTGCCCTTTTGAACACTGAAGCTTTCTTT. The chain employs TRBV20-1 and TRBJ1-1; 8 nucleotides line up with TRBD1. J was trimmed by 0 bases and V by 0 bases; bases with no gene match: 12. Germline loops: CDR1 DFQATT, CDR2 SNEGSKA (reference sequence). The CDR3 spans 18 residues.

The V and J genes are TRBV7-2 and TRBJ1-4; the match to TRBD1 covers 9 bases. V lost 2 bases, J lost 4 bases, and 8 bases stayed unmatched. The germline CDR1 and CDR2 sequences are SGHTA and FQGNSA. The CDR3 runs 17 residues. The CDR3 sequence is CASSLSGGQGSNEKLFF. The CDR3 DNA is TGTGCCAGCAGCTTATCGGGGGGACAGGGCAGTAATGAAAAACTGTTTTTT.

This clonotype was found many times. The CDR3 protein is CATSETDGGYTF. As DNA, the CDR3 is TGTGCCACCAGTGAGACGGACGGCGGCTACACCTTC. The chain is built from TRBV24-1 and TRBJ1-2; D call uncertain. The CDR3 is made up of 12 amino acids. Trimming took off 4 bases at V and 8 bases at J, with 10 bases between the two ends. Germline loops: CDR1 KGHDR, CDR2 SFDVKD.

V gene TRBV19 combines with J gene TRBJ2-3, with 9 positions matching TRBD1. CDR1 and CDR2 (germline): LNHDA, SQIVND (reference sequence). CDR3 size: 14 residues. V was clipped by 6 bases and J by 4 bases; unmatched bases: 5. The CDR3 coding sequence is TGTGCCAGTAGGGGACAGGGAGGTTCAGATACGCAGTATTTT. Protein: CASRGQGGSDTQYF.

This clonotype was counted only a few times. The J gene is TRBJ2-7, the V gene TRBV5-6; 7 nucleotides match TRBD1. V lost 4 bases, J lost 0 bases, and 7 bases stayed unmatched. Germline V gene sequence: CDR1 SGHDT, CDR2 YYEEEE. This CDR3 region has 15 residues. CDR3 protein: CASSLVRDSSYEQYF. The CDR3 DNA is TGTGCCAGCAGCCTCGTGAGGGACAGCTCCTACGAGCAGTACTTC.

Points on this clonotype: Mismatch with germline at one junction end may stem from a read error. The chain has TRBV2 and TRBJ2-7; TRBD1 matches 8 bases. The CDR3 consists of 16 residues. CDR1 is SNHLY, CDR2 FYNNEI, per germline. In DNA form, the CDR3 reads TGCGCCAGCAGCTTGTGGACAGGGACGGTCCCCTACGAGCAGTACTTC. It yields the protein CASSLWTGTVPYEQYF.

The chain carries TRBV7-9 and TRBJ1-4; D call uncertain. V dropped 3 bases and J dropped 8 bases, with 19 bases sitting between them. The CDR3 has 16 amino acids. Germline CDR1 and CDR2: SEHNR and FQNEAQ (reference sequence). Written as DNA, the CDR3 is TGTGCCAGCAGCTTTCAAGTCCGGCATTCGGAAGAAAAACTGTTTTTT. This translates into CASSFQVRHSEEKLFF.

This clonotype has just a few counts. This CDR3 reads CASSQVGGTGELFF. The CDR3 DNA is TGTGCCAGCAGCCAAGTCGGGGGGACCGGGGAGCTGTTTTTT. The chain carries TRBV4-2 and TRBJ2-2; 7 bases are a match to TRBD2. Losses at the gene ends were 1 base for V and 5 bases for J; bases not matched to a gene: 1. The CDR3 extends over 14 amino acids. CDR1 and CDR2 from the germline V gene are LGHNA and YNFKEQ.